This entry concerns a single T cell receptor beta chain. Assay: immunoSEQ multiplex PCR; the TCRdb copy retains only in-frame clones and omits some. This table holds 30,000 or so clones, 94% found once. These data come from a study of PD-1 blockade in classical Hodgkin lymphoma. Time point described: newly diagnosed, previously untreated cHL patient sample. Comparator PBMCs were from newly diagnosed, untreated classical Hodgkin lymphoma. This TCR was sampled from a human donor with classical Hodgkin lymphoma. The sequenced sample consisted of peripheral blood mononuclear cells (PBMCs).

The CDR3 here is CASSRISGSTDTQYF. CDR3 coding DNA: TGTGCCAGCAGCCGAATCTCGGGAAGCACAGATACGCAGTATTTT. J is TRBJ2-3 and V is TRBV9, with D possibly TRBD2 on 5 matching bases. This CDR3 has 15 amino acids. V was cut by 4 bases and J by 0 bases, with 12 bases left in between. Germline CDR1 and CDR2: SGDLS and YYNGEE.